This entry lists 31 T cell receptor beta chains sequenced from one sample in a study of blood T cell repertoires in COVID-19. This table comes from immunoSEQ multiplex PCR, and its TCRdb copy is limited to in-frame clones, with some not included. The top ten clones hold roughly 3.3% of a sample with hundreds of thousands of clones, about 86% of them seen once. The sample comprised PBMCs or T cells enriched from blood (not recorded which). The receptors originated from a woman aged 45-65 years in a cohort exposed to, infected with or recovered from COVID-19 (not recorded which).

This chain uses TRBV7-8 with TRBJ1-1; a possible D gene is TRBD1 (6 bases). Germline V lookup: CDR1 SGHVS, CDR2 FQNEAQ. The V and J ends lost 6 bases and 4 bases respectively, with 12 bases between them. The CDR3 totals 13 residues. The CDR3 loop reads CASSRGGVTEAFF. The DNA of the CDR3 is TGTGCCAGCAGTCGAGGGGGGGTCACTGAAGCTTTCTTT.

The CDR3 DNA sequence: TGCGCCAGCAGTGAGTCTCAGGGGGAAGGAAGGGAAGCTTTCTTT. It encodes CASSESQGEGREAFF. The chain couples TRBV10-1 to TRBJ1-1, with 7 bases aligning to TRBD1. This CDR3 region has 15 residues. With V trimmed by 0 bases and J by 8 bases, 9 bases remained unmatched. Germline lookup yields CDR1 WNHNN and CDR2 SYGVQD (reference sequence).

The rearrangement joins TRBV14 to TRBJ2-3; TRBD2 matches 9 bases. CDR1 and CDR2 from the germline V gene are SGHDN and FVKESK. V shed 2 bases and J 7 bases; nucleotides not matched to a gene: 7. CDR3 length: 15 amino acids. As DNA, the CDR3 is TGTGCCAGCAGCCAAACGGGCGGGGGGGCGAATACGCAGTATTTT. This sequence encodes CASSQTGGGANTQYF.

The CDR3 spells CASSGGDRPVGETQYF. In DNA, the CDR3 is TGTGCCAGTAGTGGCGGGGACAGGCCAGTGGGAGAGACCCAGTACTTC. The rearrangement uses TRBV19 and TRBJ2-5, with 8 bases lining up with TRBD1. The germline gives CDR1 LNHDA, CDR2 SQIVND (reference sequence). Losses at the gene ends were 5 bases for V and 4 bases for J; bases not matched to a gene: 12. The CDR3 is 16 residues long.

The chain carries TRBV7-2 and TRBJ2-7; 13 bases map to TRBD2. V was pared by 1 base and J by 9 bases, with 9 bases of the junction left unmatched. In germline, CDR1 is SGHTA, CDR2 FQGNSA. The CDR3 has 16 residues. CDR3 region: CASSLVLAGGPEGQYF. In nucleotides, the CDR3 is TGTGCCAGCAGCTTAGTACTAGCGGGGGGGCCCGAGGGGCAGTACTTC.

The DNA of the CDR3 is TGCGCCAGCAGCCAAGATTGGGGGCAGGGGGATGAAGCTTTCTTT. Translated, it gives CASSQDWGQGDEAFF. V usage is TRBV4-3 and J usage is TRBJ1-1; 7 nucleotides match TRBD1. CDR3 length: 15 amino acids. V shed 0 bases, J shed 7 bases, and the junction held 8 bases outside the gene matches. Germline CDR1 LGHNA, CDR2 YSLEER.

This chain connects TRBV10-2 to TRBJ2-7; 7 nucleotides agree with TRBD1. With V trimmed by 4 bases and J by 2 bases, 2 bases remained unmatched. CDR3 length equals 13 residues. Germline lookup yields CDR1 WSHSY and CDR2 SAAADI. CDR3 sequence (DNA): TGCGCCAGCAGTGCGACAGGGCCCTACGAGCAGTACTTC. This codes for CASSATGPYEQYF.

The chain combines TRBV4-3 with TRBJ2-1, with 8 bases matching TRBD1. After removal of 4 bases from V and 9 bases from J, the junction contained 11 bases not matched to a gene. The V gene's germline CDR1 is LGHNA and CDR2 YSLEER. The CDR3 is 15 residues long. CDR3 residues: CASSPEGDGTGEQFF. In nucleotides, the CDR3 is TGCGCCAGCAGCCCAGAGGGAGACGGGACAGGTGAGCAGTTCTTC.

V and J are TRBV28 and TRBJ2-4, with D perhaps TRBD2 (5 bases). CDR3 size: 18 residues. V was cut by 5 bases and J by 0 bases, with 20 bases left in between. Germline CDR1 and CDR2: MDHEN and SYDVKM. DNA for the CDR3: TGTGCCAGCAGTGCCCCGGGGTTTGAGGTCCGAGCCAAAAACATTCAGTACTTC. Protein sequence: CASSAPGFEVRAKNIQYF.

The genes are TRBV6-6 and TRBJ1-5, with D unresolved. The germline V gene encodes CDR1 MNHNY and CDR2 SVGAGI (reference sequence). The CDR3 covers 11 residues. V dropped 4 bases and J dropped 6 bases, with 4 bases sitting between them. CDR3 residues: CASSSGQPQHF. In DNA, the CDR3 is TGTGCCAGCAGTTCGGGTCAGCCCCAGCATTTT.

The sample holds a few counts of this clone. This chain links TRBV14 with TRBJ1-1; the D gene is possibly TRBD1 (6 bases). V lost 4 bases and J lost 7, with 19 bases in between. The CDR3 length is 15 residues. Germline V gene lookup returns CDR1 SGHDN and CDR2 FVKESK. Here the CDR3 reads CASSLWYRVGDEAFF. In nucleotides, the CDR3 is TGTGCCAGCAGCCTATGGTACAGGGTCGGAGATGAAGCTTTCTTT. The variable domain in full, completed from reference TRBV14 and TRBJ1-1, reads EAGVTQFPSHSVIEKGQTVTLRCDPISGHDNLYWYRRVMGKEIKFLLHFVKESKQDESGMPNNRFLAERTGGTYSTLKVQPAELEDSGVYFCASSLWYRVGDEAFFGQGTRLTVV.

The rearrangement joins TRBV2 to TRBJ1-2; 8 bases fit TRBD1. CDR1 and CDR2 from the germline V gene are SNHLY and FYNNEI. The CDR3 spans 15 residues. V gave up 8 bases and J gave up 6 bases; unmatched junction bases: 14. CDR3 bases: TGTGCCAGCGGGGTGGGCAGGGGGCTCCCCGATGGCTACACCTTC. This codes for CASGVGRGLPDGYTF.

The CDR3 region has the DNA TGTGCCAGCAGCTTAGACAGGGGGCAACGTCAGCCCCAGCATTTT. This translates into CASSLDRGQRQPQHF. The chain has TRBV7-8 and TRBJ1-5; TRBD1 aligns across 9 bases. The CDR3 contains 15 residues. CDR1 and CDR2 (germline): SGHVS, FQNEAQ. V was clipped by 1 base and J by 6 bases; unmatched bases: 4.

This rearrangement joins TRBV7-2 to TRBJ2-2, with D possibly matching TRBD2 (6 bases). The germline V and J ends were trimmed by 2 bases and 5 bases, with 12 bases remaining between them. This CDR3 has 15 amino acids. The germline gives CDR1 SGHTA, CDR2 FQGNSA. As DNA, the CDR3 is TGTGCCAGCAGCTTATTACTAGCCAGTACCGGGGAGCTGTTTTTT. Translation: CASSLLLASTGELFF.

This clone was counted once. V gene TRBV29-1 combines with J gene TRBJ2-7; 12 bases map to TRBD1. J gave up 5 bases and V 6 bases, and 5 bases lay outside the gene matches. This CDR3 has 13 amino acids. From germline, CDR1 is SQVTM and CDR2 ANQGSEA. CDR3 coding DNA: TGCAGCGTACCGGGACAGGGGGCGGACGAGCAGTACTTC. Amino acids: CSVPGQGADEQYF.

The chain links TRBV14 to TRBJ2-3; 7 bases fit TRBD1. Looked up from germline, CDR1 is SGHDN and CDR2 is FVKESK. This CDR3 has 16 amino acids. With V trimmed by 6 bases and J by 4 bases, 13 bases remained unmatched. CDR3 amino acids: CASSRRQTGSSDTQYF. CDR3 nucleotide sequence: TGTGCCAGCAGTCGTCGTCAGACAGGGTCATCAGATACGCAGTATTTT.

In nucleotides, the CDR3 is TGTGCCACCCAAAAGAAGGGAGGGGGGACCCAGTACTTC. Translating it yields CATQKKGGGTQYF. This sequence joins TRBV6-5 and TRBJ2-5; D may be TRBD2 (7 bases). The CDR3 spans 13 residues. The germline V gene has CDR1 MNHEY and CDR2 SVGAGI. Trimming removed 10 bases at V and 7 bases at J, with 19 bases between.

The chain joins TRBV29-1 to TRBJ1-2, with TRBD1 as a possible D gene (5 bases). This CDR3 has 13 amino acids. V lost 4 bases, J lost 3 bases, and 12 bases lay in between. Germline CDR1 is SQVTM and CDR2 is ANQGSEA. The CDR3 DNA follows: TGCAGCGTTGGCCCCCAGGGTGACTATGGCTACACCTTC. It encodes CSVGPQGDYGYTF.

V gene TRBV7-9 combines with J gene TRBJ1-3; D gene uncertain. This CDR3 contains 15 residues. Germline CDR1 is SEHNR and CDR2 is FQNEAQ (reference sequence). V was shortened by 5 bases and J by 0 bases, with 11 bases between the two germline ends. The CDR3 here is CASSMRGSSGNTIYF. The CDR3 coding sequence is TGTGCCAGCAGCATGAGAGGAAGCTCTGGAAACACCATATATTTT.

The gene calls are TRBV7-2 and TRBJ1-5, with D tentatively TRBD1 (6 bases). CDR3 length: 14 residues. CDR1 and CDR2 from the germline V gene are SGHTA and FQGNSA. V lost 4 bases to trimming and J lost 5 bases, with 12 bases between them. The CDR3 coding sequence is TGTGCCAGCAGCTGGACAGAAGGGTATCAGCCCCAGCATTTT. Amino acids: CASSWTEGYQPQHF.

J is TRBJ2-7 and V is TRBV2, with D possibly TRBD2 on 5 matching bases. The CDR3 is made up of 14 amino acids. CDR1 and CDR2 (germline): SNHLY, FYNNEI. V was trimmed by 1 base and J by 0 bases, leaving 7 bases between them. CDR3 sequence: CASSEGGSSYEQYF. CDR3 coding DNA: TGTGCCAGCAGTGAAGGTGGGAGCTCCTACGAGCAGTACTTC.

The J gene is TRBJ2-3, the V gene TRBV11-2; D is possibly TRBD2 (6 bases). CDR1 SGHAT and CDR2 FQNNGV come from the germline V gene. The length of the CDR3 is 16 residues. V dropped 1 base and J dropped 1 base, with 12 bases sitting between them. This chain's CDR3 is CASSLGTGVRTDTQYF. The CDR3 nucleotides read TGTGCCAGCAGCTTAGGGACGGGGGTCCGCACAGATACGCAGTATTTT.

This chain uses TRBV6-4 with TRBJ1-6; 7 positions agree with TRBD1. With V trimmed by 6 bases and J by 6 bases, 5 bases remained unmatched. Germline values: CDR1 MRHNA, CDR2 SNTAGT. The CDR3 runs 14 residues. This CDR3 is CASSRDRSNSPLHF. Here the CDR3 DNA reads TGTGCCAGCAGCCGGGACAGAAGTAATTCACCCCTCCACTTT.

This sequence joins TRBV12-5 and TRBJ2-6, with D perhaps TRBD1 (6 bases). Trimming took off 2 bases at V and 2 bases at J, with 10 bases between the two ends. CDR3 size: 16 residues. CDR1 is LGHNT and CDR2 is FRNRAP in the germline V gene. CDR3 protein: CASGLSTGTGANVLTF. Here the CDR3 DNA reads TGTGCTAGTGGTTTGTCCACAGGGACTGGGGCCAACGTCCTGACTTTC.

This clone was seen more than once but under ten times. The chain links TRBV19 to TRBJ2-1; 11 positions agree with TRBD2. With 6 bases clipped from V and 5 bases from J, the junction kept 6 bases outside the gene matches. Per the germline V gene, CDR1 is LNHDA and CDR2 is SQIVND (reference sequence). There are 15 residues in the CDR3. The CDR3 nucleotides are TGTGCCAGTAGGTCCGGGACTAGCGGACACAATGAGCAGTTCTTC. Translated, it gives CASRSGTSGHNEQFF. The complete variable domain, with remaining parts taken from reference TRBV19 and TRBJ2-1, reads DGGITQSPKYLFRKEGQNVTLSCEQNLNHDAMYWYRQDPGQGLRLIYYSQIVNDFQKGDIAEGYSVSREKKESFPLTVTSAQKNPTAFYLCASRSGTSGHNEQFFGPGTRLTVL.

The chain employs TRBV6-5 and TRBJ1-5; D perhaps matches TRBD1 (5 bases). Per germline, CDR1 MNHEY and CDR2 SVGAGI. The V gene lost 6 bases and the J gene lost 5 bases, with 11 bases spanning the gap. The CDR3 is made up of 13 amino acids. CDR3 sequence: CASSGRGDQPQHF. The CDR3, as DNA: TGTGCCAGCAGCGGCCGGGGGGATCAGCCCCAGCATTTT.

CDR3 sequence (DNA): TGTGCCAGCAGACCTCTAGCGGGGGAGGCCTACGAGCAGTACTTC. Protein: CASRPLAGEAYEQYF. The chain links TRBV7-6 to TRBJ2-7; 10 nucleotides match TRBD2. The CDR3 totals 15 residues. Germline V lookup: CDR1 SGHVS, CDR2 FNYEAQ. Trimming cost V 6 bases and J 2 bases; bases outside gene matches: 7.

The chain uses TRBV7-2 and TRBJ1-2, with D possibly being TRBD1 (5 bases). The CDR3 has 16 amino acids. CDR1 is SGHTA and CDR2 is FQGNSA in the germline V gene. The V end was cut by 5 bases, the J end by 3 bases, with 19 bases between. The chain's CDR3 is CASSPPGVGGDYGYTF. DNA of the CDR3: TGTGCCAGCAGCCCCCCGGGGGTCGGGGGAGACTATGGCTACACCTTC.

This clone has more than one count but fewer than ten. The chain carries TRBV27 and TRBJ1-1; D remains ambiguous. The CDR3 is 13 residues long. V lost 3 bases and J lost 3, with 8 bases in between. Germline lookup yields CDR1 MNHEY and CDR2 SMNVEV (reference sequence). For the CDR3, the DNA is TGTGCCAGCAGTTTCAGGAGGGACACTGAAGCTTTCTTT. Translation gives CASSFRRDTEAFF.

J is TRBJ1-3 and V is TRBV4-1, with TRBD1 matching 9 bases. CDR3 length: 15 amino acids. V lost 4 bases, J lost 3 bases, and 4 bases stayed unmatched. Germline-derived CDR1 and CDR2 are MGHRA and YSYEKL. The CDR3 DNA reads as TGCGCCAGCAGCCTAACAGGGGGCCGTGGAAACACCATATATTTT. It encodes CASSLTGGRGNTIYF.

The DNA of the CDR3 is TGTGCCAGCAGCAACCTAGACAGGGGGGATTCACCCCTCCACTTT. Translating it yields CASSNLDRGDSPLHF. V and J are TRBV5-6 and TRBJ1-6, with 9 bases matching TRBD1. CDR3 length equals 15 residues. Germline CDR1 reads SGHDT; CDR2 reads YYEEEE. V lost 4 bases and J lost 8; bases outside the gene matches: 7.